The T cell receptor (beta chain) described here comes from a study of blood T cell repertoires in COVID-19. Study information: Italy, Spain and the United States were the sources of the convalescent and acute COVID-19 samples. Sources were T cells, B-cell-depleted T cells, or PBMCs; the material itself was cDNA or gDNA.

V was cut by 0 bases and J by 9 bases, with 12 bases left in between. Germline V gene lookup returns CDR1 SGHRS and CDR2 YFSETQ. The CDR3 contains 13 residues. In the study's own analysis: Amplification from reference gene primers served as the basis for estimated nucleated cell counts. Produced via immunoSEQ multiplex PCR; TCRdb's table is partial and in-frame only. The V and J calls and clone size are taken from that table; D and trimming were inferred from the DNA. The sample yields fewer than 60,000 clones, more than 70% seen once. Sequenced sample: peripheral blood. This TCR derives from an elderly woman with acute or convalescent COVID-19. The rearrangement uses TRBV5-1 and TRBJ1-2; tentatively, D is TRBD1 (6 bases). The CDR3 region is CASSLDAQGRYTF. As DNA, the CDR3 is TGCGCCAGCAGCTTGGATGCACAGGGACGCTACACCTTC.